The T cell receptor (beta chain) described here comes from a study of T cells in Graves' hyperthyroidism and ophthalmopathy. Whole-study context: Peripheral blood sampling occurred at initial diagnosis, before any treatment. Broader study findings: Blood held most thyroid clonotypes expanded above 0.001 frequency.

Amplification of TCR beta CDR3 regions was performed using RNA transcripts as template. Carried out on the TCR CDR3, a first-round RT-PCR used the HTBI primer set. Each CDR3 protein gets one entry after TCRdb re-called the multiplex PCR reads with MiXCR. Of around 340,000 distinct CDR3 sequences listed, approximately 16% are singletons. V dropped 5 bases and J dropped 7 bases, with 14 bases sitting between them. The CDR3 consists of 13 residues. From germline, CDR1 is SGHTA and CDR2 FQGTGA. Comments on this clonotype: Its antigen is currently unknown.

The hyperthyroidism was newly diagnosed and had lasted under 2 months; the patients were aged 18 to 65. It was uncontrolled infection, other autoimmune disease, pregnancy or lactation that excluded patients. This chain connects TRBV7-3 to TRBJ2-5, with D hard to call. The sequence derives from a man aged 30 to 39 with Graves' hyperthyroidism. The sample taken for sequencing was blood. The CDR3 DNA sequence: TGTGCCAGCAGCCCGGATGAGGAAGCGACCCAGTACTTC. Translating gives CASSPDEEATQYF.